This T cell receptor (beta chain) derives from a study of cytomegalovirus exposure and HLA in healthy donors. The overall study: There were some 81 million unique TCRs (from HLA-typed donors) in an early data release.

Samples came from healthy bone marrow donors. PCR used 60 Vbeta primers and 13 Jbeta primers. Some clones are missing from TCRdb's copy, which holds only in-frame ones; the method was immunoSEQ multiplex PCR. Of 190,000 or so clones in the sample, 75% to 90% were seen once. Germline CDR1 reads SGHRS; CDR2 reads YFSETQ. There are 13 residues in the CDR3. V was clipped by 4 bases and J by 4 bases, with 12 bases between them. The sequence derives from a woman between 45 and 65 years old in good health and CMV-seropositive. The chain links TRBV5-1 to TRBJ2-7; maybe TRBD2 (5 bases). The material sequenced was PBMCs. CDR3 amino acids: CASSLPEAYEQYF. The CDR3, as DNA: TGCGCCAGCAGCCTCCCGGAGGCATACGAGCAGTACTTC.